This TCR beta chain was sequenced for a study of OX40 agonist ivuxolimab in advanced cancers. The CDR3 spans 18 residues. The germline gives CDR1 SGHNT, CDR2 YYREEE (reference sequence). Trimming pared 2 bases from V and 1 base from J, leaving 20 bases between. Produced via immunoSEQ multiplex PCR; TCRdb's table is partial and in-frame only. The table records roughly 19,000 clones, just over 90% of them present only once. This specimen was CD4+ or CD8+ T cells sorted from blood, taken in a trial of the OX40 agonist ivuxolimab. The receptor was derived from an adult with an advanced solid tumor such as melanoma, head and neck, liver or kidney cancer. This chain uses TRBV5-4 with TRBJ2-3; D is possibly TRBD2 (6 bases). As DNA, the CDR3 is TGTGCCAGCAGCTTTAAGGTCGCTATAGCGGTCCGCACAGATACGCAGTATTTT. Translating it yields CASSFKVAIAVRTDTQYF.